This T cell receptor beta chain was obtained from a study of breast tumors, draining lymph nodes, adjacent tissues. The CDR3 length is 15 residues. Germline V CDR1 and CDR2: LGHDT, YNNKEL (reference sequence). Trimming cost V 4 bases and J 0 bases, with 7 bases left between them. General study points: Compared with basal-like, luminal-like tumors shared significantly more repertoire with nontumor tissue. Findings are consistent with lymph node origin and intratumoral expansion of most tumor T cells. The lymph node origin of tumor T cells was framed as consistent with a hypothesis, not demonstrated. Compared with lymph nodes, tumors were less diverse; compared with nontumor tissue, more.

Breast cancer patients provided tissue from their axillary draining lymph nodes. This clonotype was detected ten times or more. As yet, its antigen is unknown. TCRdb re-analysed the multiplex PCR reads in MiXCR, keeping a single row per CDR3 protein. The sample has some 200,000 distinct CDR3 sequences, around 29% seen once. This sequence joins TRBV3-1 and TRBJ2-6; D unresolved. Source material: axillary lymph node tissue. The receptor was derived from a female donor with breast cancer. Some clones in this sample may be carry-over from other donors' samples. The chain's CDR3 is CASSPRDSGANVLTF. CDR3 in DNA: TGTGCCAGCAGCCCTAGAGACTCTGGGGCCAACGTCCTGACTTTC.